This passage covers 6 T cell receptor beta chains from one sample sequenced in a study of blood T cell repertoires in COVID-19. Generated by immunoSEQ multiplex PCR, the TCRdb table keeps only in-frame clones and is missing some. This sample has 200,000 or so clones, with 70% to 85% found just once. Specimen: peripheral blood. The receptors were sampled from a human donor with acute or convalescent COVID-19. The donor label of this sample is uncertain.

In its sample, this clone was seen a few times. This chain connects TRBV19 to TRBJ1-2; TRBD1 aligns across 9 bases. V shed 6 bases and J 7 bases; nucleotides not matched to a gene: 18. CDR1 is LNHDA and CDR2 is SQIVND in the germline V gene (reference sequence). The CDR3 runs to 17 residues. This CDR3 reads CASRPLAYPGQGIGYTF. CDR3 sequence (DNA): TGTGCCAGTAGGCCCTTGGCCTACCCGGGACAGGGAATTGGCTACACCTTC.

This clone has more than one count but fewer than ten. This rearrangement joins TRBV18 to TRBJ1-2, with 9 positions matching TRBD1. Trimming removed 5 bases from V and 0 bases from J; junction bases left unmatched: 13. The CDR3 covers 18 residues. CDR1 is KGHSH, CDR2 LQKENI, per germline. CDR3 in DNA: TGTGCCAGCTCAGAGGTGAGCGGACAGGGGACCGCTAACTATGGCTACACCTTC. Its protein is CASSEVSGQGTANYGYTF.

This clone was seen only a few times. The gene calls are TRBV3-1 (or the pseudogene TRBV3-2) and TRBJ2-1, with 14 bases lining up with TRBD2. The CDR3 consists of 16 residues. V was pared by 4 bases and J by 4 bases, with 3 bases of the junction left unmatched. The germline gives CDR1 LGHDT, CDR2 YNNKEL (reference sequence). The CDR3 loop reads CASSRRLAGGYNEQFF. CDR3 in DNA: TGTGCCAGCAGCCGGAGACTAGCGGGAGGGTACAATGAGCAGTTCTTC.

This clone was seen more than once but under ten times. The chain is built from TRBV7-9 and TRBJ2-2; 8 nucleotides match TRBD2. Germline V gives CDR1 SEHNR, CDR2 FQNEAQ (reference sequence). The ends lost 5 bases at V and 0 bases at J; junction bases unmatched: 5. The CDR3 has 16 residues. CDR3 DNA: TGTGCCAGCAGCGAAATACTAGCGGCGAACACCGGGGAGCTGTTTTTT. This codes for CASSEILAANTGELFF.

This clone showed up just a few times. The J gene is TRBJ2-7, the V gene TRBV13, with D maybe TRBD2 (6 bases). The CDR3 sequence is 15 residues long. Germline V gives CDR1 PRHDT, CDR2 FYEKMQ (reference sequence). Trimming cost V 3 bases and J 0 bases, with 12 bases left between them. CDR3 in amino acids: CASSFPDGSSYEQYF. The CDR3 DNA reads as TGTGCCAGCAGCTTCCCGGACGGGAGCTCCTACGAGCAGTACTTC.

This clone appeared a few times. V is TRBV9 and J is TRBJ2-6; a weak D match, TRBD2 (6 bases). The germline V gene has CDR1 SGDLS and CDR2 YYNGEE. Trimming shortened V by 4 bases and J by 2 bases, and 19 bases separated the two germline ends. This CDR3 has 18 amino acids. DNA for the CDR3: TGTGCCAGCAGCCCCAGTGGAGGGCGCGTGGCTGGGGCCAACGTCCTGACTTTC. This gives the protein CASSPSGGRVAGANVLTF.